This entry lists 9 T cell receptor beta chains sequenced from one sample in a study of blood T cell repertoires in COVID-19. Clones were sequenced by immunoSEQ multiplex PCR, and TCRdb holds only the in-frame ones, with some missing. Of approximately 50,000 clones listed, approximately 75% are singletons. Sequencing used peripheral blood. The receptors stem from a man aged 55 to 70 with COVID-19, enrolled during active disease.

The chain is built from TRBV6-2 or TRBV6-3 and TRBJ2-3, with D possibly matching TRBD2 (6 bases). With 5 bases removed from V and 5 bases from J, the gap between germline ends came to 17 bases. The CDR3 spans 15 residues. CDR1 MNHEY and CDR2 SVGEGT come from the germline V gene. CDR3 DNA: TGTGCCAGCAGTCCCCTTGGGGGAGGAGTAGATACGCAGTATTTT. It is translated as CASSPLGGGVDTQYF.

This sequence joins TRBV6-5 and TRBJ2-5, with TRBD2 as a possible D gene (7 bases). The CDR3 contains 13 residues. V was clipped by 6 bases and J by 4 bases, with 12 bases between them. Germline V gives CDR1 MNHEY, CDR2 SVGAGI. The CDR3, as DNA: TGTGCCAGCAGCCGACGGGGGGCAGAGACCCAGTACTTC. It specifies CASSRRGAETQYF.

This chain joins TRBV5-6 and TRBJ2-2, with a possible D match to TRBD2 (5 bases). V was cut by 3 bases and J by 4 bases, with 13 bases left in between. Germline CDR1 and CDR2: SGHDT and YYEEEE. This CDR3 has 15 amino acids. CDR3 sequence (DNA): TGTGCCAGCAGCTCTCTCCCCGGGATCACCGGGGAGCTGTTTTTT. Its translation: CASSSLPGITGELFF.

The rearrangement uses TRBV5-1 and TRBJ1-1; TRBD1 might be the D (5 bases). V lost 3 bases, J lost 4 bases, and 7 bases lay in between. Germline V gene data show CDR1 as SGHRS and CDR2 as YFSETQ. The CDR3 contains 12 residues. The CDR3 coding sequence is TGCGCCAGCAGCTGGGGGGGCACTGAAGCTTTCTTT. It specifies CASSWGGTEAFF.

The V and J genes are TRBV7-6 and TRBJ2-1; perhaps TRBD1 as D (5 bases). Trimming pared 5 bases from V and 0 bases from J, leaving 11 bases between. The CDR3 covers 15 residues. Germline loops: CDR1 SGHVS, CDR2 FNYEAQ. The CDR3 sequence: CASSLQDNSYNEQFF. In DNA form, the CDR3 reads TGTGCCAGCAGCCTTCAGGACAACTCCTACAATGAGCAGTTCTTC.

This chain connects TRBV7-9 to TRBJ1-1; 9 bases agree with TRBD1. V shed 7 bases and J 4 bases; nucleotides not matched to a gene: 7. This CDR3 is 14 amino acids long. Germline V gene data show CDR1 as SEHNR and CDR2 as FQNEAQ (reference sequence). DNA for the CDR3: TGTGCCAGCACGGGACAGGGAAGGAGCACTGAAGCTTTCTTT. It encodes CASTGQGRSTEAFF.

The CDR3 sequence is CASNLAGVYEQYF. DNA for the CDR3: TGTGCCAGCAACCTAGCGGGAGTCTACGAGCAGTACTTC. The chain employs TRBV6-5 and TRBJ2-7, with 10 bases matching TRBD2. Germline values: CDR1 MNHEY, CDR2 SVGAGI. V lost 7 bases and J lost 3; bases outside the gene matches: 3. This CDR3 region has 13 residues.

The chain employs TRBV27 and TRBJ1-5; D is perhaps TRBD1 (5 bases). The CDR3 runs to 14 residues. The V end lost 6 bases, the J end lost 6 bases, and 15 bases lay between the germline ends. Germline CDR1 reads MNHEY; CDR2 reads SMNVEV (reference sequence). This chain's CDR3 is CASSYTQGGQPQHF. CDR3 coding DNA: TGTGCCAGCAGCTATACTCAGGGAGGTCAGCCCCAGCATTTT.

This sequence joins TRBV28 and TRBJ1-5; no clear D gene. V dropped 5 bases and J dropped 8 bases, with 10 bases sitting between them. The germline gives CDR1 MDHEN, CDR2 SYDVKM. CDR3 length: 12 residues. CDR3 protein: CASSPTGEPQHF. Here the CDR3 DNA reads TGTGCCAGCAGTCCCACCGGGGAGCCCCAGCATTTT.